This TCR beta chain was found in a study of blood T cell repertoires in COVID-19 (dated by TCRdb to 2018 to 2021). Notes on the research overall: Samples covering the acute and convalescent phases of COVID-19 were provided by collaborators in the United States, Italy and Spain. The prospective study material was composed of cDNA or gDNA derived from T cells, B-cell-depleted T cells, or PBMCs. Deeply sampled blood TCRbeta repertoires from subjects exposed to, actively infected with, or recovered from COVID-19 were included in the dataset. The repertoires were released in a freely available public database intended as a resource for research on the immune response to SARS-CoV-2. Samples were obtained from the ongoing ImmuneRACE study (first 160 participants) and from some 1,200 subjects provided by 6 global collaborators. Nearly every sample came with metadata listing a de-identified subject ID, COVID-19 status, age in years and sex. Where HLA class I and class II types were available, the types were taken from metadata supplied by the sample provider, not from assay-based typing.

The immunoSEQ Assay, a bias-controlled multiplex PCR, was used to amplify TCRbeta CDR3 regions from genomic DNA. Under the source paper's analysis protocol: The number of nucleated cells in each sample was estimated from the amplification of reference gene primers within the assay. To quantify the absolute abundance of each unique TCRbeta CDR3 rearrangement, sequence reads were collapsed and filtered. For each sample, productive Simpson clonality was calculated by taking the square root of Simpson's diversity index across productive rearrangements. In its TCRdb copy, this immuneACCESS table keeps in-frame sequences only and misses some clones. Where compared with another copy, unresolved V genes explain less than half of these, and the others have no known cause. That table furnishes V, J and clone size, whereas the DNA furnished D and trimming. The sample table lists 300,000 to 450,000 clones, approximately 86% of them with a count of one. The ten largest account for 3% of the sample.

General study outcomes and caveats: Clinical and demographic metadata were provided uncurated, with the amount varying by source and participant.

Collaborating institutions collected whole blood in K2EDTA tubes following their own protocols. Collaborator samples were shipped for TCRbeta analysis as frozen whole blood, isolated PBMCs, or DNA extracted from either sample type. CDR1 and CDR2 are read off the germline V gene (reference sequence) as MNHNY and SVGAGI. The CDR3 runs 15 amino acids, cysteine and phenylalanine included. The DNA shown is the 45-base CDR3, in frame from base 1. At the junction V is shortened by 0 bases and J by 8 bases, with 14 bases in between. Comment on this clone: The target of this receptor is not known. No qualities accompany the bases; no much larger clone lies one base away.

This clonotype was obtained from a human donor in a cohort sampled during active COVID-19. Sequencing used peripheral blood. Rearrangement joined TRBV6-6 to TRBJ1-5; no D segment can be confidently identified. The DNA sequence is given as TGTGCCAGCAGTTACTCGGCGGAAGGTTTTGAGCCCCAGCATTTT. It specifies CASSYSAEGFEPQHF.